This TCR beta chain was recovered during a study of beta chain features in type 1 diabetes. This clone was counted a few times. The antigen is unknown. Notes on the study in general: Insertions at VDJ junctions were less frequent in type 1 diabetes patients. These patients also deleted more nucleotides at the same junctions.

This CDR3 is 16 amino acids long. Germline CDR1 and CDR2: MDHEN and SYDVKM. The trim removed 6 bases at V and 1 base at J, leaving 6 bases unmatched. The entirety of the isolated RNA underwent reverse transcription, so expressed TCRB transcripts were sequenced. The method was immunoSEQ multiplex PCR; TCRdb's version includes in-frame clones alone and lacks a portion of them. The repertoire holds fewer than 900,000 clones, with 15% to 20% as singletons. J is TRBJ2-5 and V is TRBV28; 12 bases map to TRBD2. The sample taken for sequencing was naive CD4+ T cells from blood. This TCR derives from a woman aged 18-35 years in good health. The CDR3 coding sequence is TGTGCCAGCAGAACTAGCGGGAGGACCCTCCAAGAGACCCAGTACTTC. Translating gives CASRTSGRTLQETQYF.